This TCR beta chain stems from a study of T cell repertoires in cytomegalovirus infection. The wider study: In the study, CMV epitopes included recently identified HLA-C-restricted and well-studied HLA-B-restricted ones. Matching HLA type and CMV infection were both indicated by public TCR beta signatures. Study-wide results and caveats: HLA-C-restricted CMV clonotypes gave the most frequent clonotype in two of eight donors.

A remark on this clonotype: Its target is not known.

From the reads, TCRdb called clonotypes with MiXCR, one entry per CDR3 protein. The top ten hold about 20% of the sample, which has 600,000 to 700,000 distinct CDR3 sequences, around 30% seen once. The CDR3 consists of 14 residues. Germline V gives CDR1 DFQATT, CDR2 SNEGSKA (reference sequence). Trimming took off 5 bases at V and 4 bases at J, with 18 bases between the two ends. The chain carries TRBV20-1 and TRBJ2-7; either TRBD1 or TRBD2 may fit D (5 bases each). The specimen comprised cultured PBMCs, sampled from culture after CMV antigen stimulation. This clonotype was obtained from a human donor in good health (CMV status not recorded). Some clones in this sample may be carry-over from other donors' samples. The chain's CDR3 is CSAGGNLLRYEQYF. As DNA, the CDR3 is TGCAGTGCTGGGGGTAACCTCTTAAGATACGAGCAGTACTTC.